The sequence of this T cell receptor beta chain was determined in a study of blood T cell repertoires in COVID-19. Sequencing used immunoSEQ multiplex PCR; TCRdb keeps in-frame clones, though not all of them. The sample holds under 200,000 clones, 65% to 85% seen once. Germline V CDR1 and CDR2: LGHDT, YNNKEL (reference sequence). The CDR3 is 16 amino acids. V dropped 0 bases and J dropped 7 bases, with 13 bases sitting between them. This TCR was recovered from a woman aged 55-70 years who had recovered from COVID-19. This sequence joins TRBV3-1 (or the pseudogene TRBV3-2) and TRBJ1-6; D uncertain. Sequencing input: PBMCs or T cells enriched from blood (not recorded which). CDR3 in DNA: TGTGCCAGCAGCCAAGATTTCGTGACTTCAAATTCACCCCTCCACTTT. Its protein product is CASSQDFVTSNSPLHF.